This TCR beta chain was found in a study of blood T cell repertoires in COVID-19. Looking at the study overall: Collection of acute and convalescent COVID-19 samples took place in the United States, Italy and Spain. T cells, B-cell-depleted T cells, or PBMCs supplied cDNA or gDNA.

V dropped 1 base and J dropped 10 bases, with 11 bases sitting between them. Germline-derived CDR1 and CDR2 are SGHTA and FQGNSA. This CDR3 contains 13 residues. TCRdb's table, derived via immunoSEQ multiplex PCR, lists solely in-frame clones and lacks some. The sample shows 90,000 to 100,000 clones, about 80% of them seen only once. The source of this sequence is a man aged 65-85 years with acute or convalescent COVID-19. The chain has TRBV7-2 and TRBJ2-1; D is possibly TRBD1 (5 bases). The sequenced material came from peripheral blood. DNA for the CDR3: TGTGCCAGCAGCTTAGTCAGGGTCCAGGAGCAGTTCTTC. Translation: CASSLVRVQEQFF.